This T cell receptor beta chain was documented in a study of T cells in Graves' hyperthyroidism and ophthalmopathy. General observations from the study: Stable hyperthyroidism was separated from ophthalmopathy by a model based on 13 V-J features.

Using RNA transcripts as the source, TCR beta CDR3 regions were amplified. TCR CDR3 underwent first-round RT-PCR with the HTBI primer set. TCRdb analysed the multiplex PCR reads with MiXCR anew, one entry per CDR3 protein. The repertoire holds fewer than 650,000 distinct CDR3 sequences, approximately 15% seen once, with more than 4.5% in the top ten. Using more than 7.5 ml of fresh peripheral blood, PBMCs were prepared. This clonotype was seen at least ten times. The antigen is not known. Germline-derived CDR1 and CDR2 are SGDLS and YYNGEE. The length of the CDR3 is 13 residues. Trimming took off 3 bases at V and 4 bases at J, with 8 bases between the two ends.

The sequence came from a woman aged 30 to 39 with Graves' hyperthyroidism that later progressed to Graves' ophthalmopathy. Sequencing was carried out using blood. This chain connects TRBV9 to TRBJ1-5; D gene unclear. CDR3 coding DNA: TGTGCCAGCAGCGCCGGGGTTAATCAGCCCCAGCATTTT. Protein: CASSAGVNQPQHF.